The T cell receptor beta chain under discussion was sequenced for a study of T cell clonality in common variable immunodeficiency. Study-wide points: Shared TCRbeta clones were fewer between CVID subjects than controls. In common variable immunodeficiency, TCR beta chains reportedly carried fewer deletions and N-nucleotide insertions.

Clones were sequenced by immunoSEQ multiplex PCR, and TCRdb holds only the in-frame ones, with some missing. The counts give some 16,000 clones, none of them seen only once; around 14% is held by the top ten. V dropped 4 bases and J dropped 4; count of bases not matched to a gene: 5. Looked up from germline, CDR1 is SGHDT and CDR2 is YYEEEE. The CDR3 runs 14 residues. This clone is deemed medium-sized. Antigen specificity is unknown. Read coverage stops 3 residues before the CDR3 terminus; the germline J gene supplies the remainder. Reduced serum IgG, IgA and/or IgM plus specific antibody deficiency defined CVID. Most patients and controls had Caucasian heritage.

The chain uses TRBV5-6 and TRBJ1-2; 9 bases map to TRBD1. The specimen was peripheral blood mononuclear cells. The source of this sequence is a human donor with common variable immunodeficiency. CDR3 DNA, as far as it was read: TGTGCCAGCAGCCGGGACAGGGCCACCTATGGC. Residues: CASSRDRATYG. Given in full, the CDR3 is CASSRDRATYGYTF.